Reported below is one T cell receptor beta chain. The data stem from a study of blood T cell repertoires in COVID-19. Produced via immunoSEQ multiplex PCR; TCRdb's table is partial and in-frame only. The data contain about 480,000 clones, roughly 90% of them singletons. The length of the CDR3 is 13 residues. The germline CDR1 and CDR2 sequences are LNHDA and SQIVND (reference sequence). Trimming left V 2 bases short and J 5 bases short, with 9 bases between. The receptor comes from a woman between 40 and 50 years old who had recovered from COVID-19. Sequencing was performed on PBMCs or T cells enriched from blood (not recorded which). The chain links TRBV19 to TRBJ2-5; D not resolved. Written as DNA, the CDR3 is TGTGCCAGTAGTATAATGCTAGGTGAGACCCAGTACTTC. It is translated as CASSIMLGETQYF.